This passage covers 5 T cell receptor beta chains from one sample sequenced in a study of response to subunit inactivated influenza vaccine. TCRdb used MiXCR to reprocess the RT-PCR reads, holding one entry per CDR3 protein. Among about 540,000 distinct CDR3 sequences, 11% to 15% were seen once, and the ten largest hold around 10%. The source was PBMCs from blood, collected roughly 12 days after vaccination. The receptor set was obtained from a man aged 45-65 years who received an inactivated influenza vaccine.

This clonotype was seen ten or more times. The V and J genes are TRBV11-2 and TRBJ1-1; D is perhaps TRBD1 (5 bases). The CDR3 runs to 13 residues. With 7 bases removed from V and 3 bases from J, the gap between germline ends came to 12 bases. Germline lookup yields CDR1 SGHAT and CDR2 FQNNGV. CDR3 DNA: TGTGCCAGCATAACCGTGGGGCACACTGAAGCTTTCTTT. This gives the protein CASITVGHTEAFF.

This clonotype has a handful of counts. CDR3: CASSLTGGLAGVKMSSYNEQFF. CDR3 coding DNA: TGTGCCAGCAGCCTAACCGGGGGACTAGCGGGAGTTAAAATGAGCTCCTACAATGAGCAGTTCTTC. The chain carries TRBV3-1 and TRBJ2-1, with 14 bases that match TRBD2. V gave up 4 bases and J gave up 0 bases; unmatched junction bases: 17. This CDR3 comprises 22 residues. Germline-derived CDR1 and CDR2 are LGHDT and YNNKEL (reference sequence).

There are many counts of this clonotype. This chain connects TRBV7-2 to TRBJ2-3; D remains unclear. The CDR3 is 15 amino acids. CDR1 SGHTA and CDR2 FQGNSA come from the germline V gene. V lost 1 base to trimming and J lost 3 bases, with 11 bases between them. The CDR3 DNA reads TGTGCCAGCAGCTTAGTAGGTGGGGTTACAGATACGCAGTATTTT. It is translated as CASSLVGGVTDTQYF. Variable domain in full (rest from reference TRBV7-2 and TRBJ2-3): GAGVSQSPSNKVTEKGKDVELRCDPISGHTALYWYRQSLGQGLEFLIYFQGNSAPDKSGLPSDRFSAERTGGSVSTLTIQRTQQEDSAVYLCASSLVGGVTDTQYFGPGTRLTVL.

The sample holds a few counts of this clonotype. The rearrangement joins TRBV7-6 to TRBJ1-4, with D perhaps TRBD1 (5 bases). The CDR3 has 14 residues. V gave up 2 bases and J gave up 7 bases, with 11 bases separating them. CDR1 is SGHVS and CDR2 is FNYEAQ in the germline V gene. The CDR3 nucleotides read TGTGCCAGCAGCTTATCACGGAGGGGTGAAAAACTGTTTTTT. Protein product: CASSLSRRGEKLFF. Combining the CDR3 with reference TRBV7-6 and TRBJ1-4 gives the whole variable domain GAGVSQSPRYKVTKRGQDVALRCDPISGHVSLYWYRQALGQGPEFLTYFNYEAQQDKSGLPNDRFSAERPEGSISTLTIQRTEQRDSAMYRCASSLSRRGEKLFFGSGTQLSVL.

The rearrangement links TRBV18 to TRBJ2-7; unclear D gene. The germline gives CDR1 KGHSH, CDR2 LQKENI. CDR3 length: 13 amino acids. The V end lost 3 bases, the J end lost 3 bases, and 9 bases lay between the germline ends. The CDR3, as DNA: TGTGCCAGCTCACCGAGTCAGAGCTACGAGCAGTACTTC. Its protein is CASSPSQSYEQYF. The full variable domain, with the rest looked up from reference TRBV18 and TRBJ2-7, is NAGVMQNPRHLVRRRGQEARLRCSPMKGHSHVYWYRQLPEEGLKFMVYLQKENIIDESGMPKERFSAEFPKEGPSILRIQQVVRGDSAAYFCASSPSQSYEQYFGPGTRLTVT.